Reported below is one T cell receptor beta chain. TCRdb ran MiXCR on the 5' RACE reads and lists one entry per CDR3 protein. In the table there are 85,000 to 100,000 distinct CDR3 sequences, roughly 9.6% of which are singletons. V lost 0 bases and J 5 bases, leaving 14 bases between the germline ends. The CDR3 spans 15 residues. The germline V gene encodes CDR1 LNHNV and CDR2 YYDKDF (reference sequence). The data derive from a study of early T cells in non-severe SARS-CoV-2 infection. The V gene is TRBV15, the J gene TRBJ2-7; D is unclear. The sequence derives from an adult who was a healthcare worker with PCR-confirmed SARS-CoV-2 infection or an uninfected control (not recorded which). Source: whole blood, taken at baseline. The CDR3 sequence is CATSRDPTRWHEQYF. The CDR3 DNA reads TGTGCCACCAGCAGAGATCCGACTCGTTGGCACGAGCAGTACTTC.